This record concerns one T cell receptor beta chain sequence. It lacks a known antigen. No much larger clone exists at a distance of one base, and base qualities are not known. Collaborating institutions collected whole blood in K2EDTA tubes following their own protocols. For TCRbeta analysis, collaborators shipped samples in one of three forms: frozen whole blood, isolated PBMCs, or DNA extracted from either of those sample types. Cut back by 2 bases and 6 bases, the V and J ends lie 10 bases apart. CDR1 and CDR2 are drawn from the germline V gene: SNHLY, FYNNEI. There are 14 amino acids in the CDR3, from cysteine to phenylalanine inclusive. Just the 42-base CDR3 DNA is kept, in frame starting at base 1. The sample belongs to a study of blood T cell repertoires in COVID-19 (dated by TCRdb to 2018 to 2021). Turning to the overall study: Collaborator samples came from the United States, Italy and Spain and covered acute and convalescent phases of COVID-19. The material from the prospective study consisted of cDNA or gDNA derived from T cells, B-cell-depleted T cells, or PBMCs. Deeply sampled blood TCRbeta repertoires from subjects exposed to, actively infected with, or recovered from COVID-19 were included in the dataset. The repertoires were released in a freely available public database intended as a resource for research on the immune response to SARS-CoV-2. Samples came from the ongoing ImmuneRACE study (first 160 participants) plus 1,254 subjects from 6 global collaborators. Nearly every sample came with metadata listing a de-identified subject ID, COVID-19 status, age in years and sex. HLA class I and class II types, where available, came from metadata supplied by the sample provider rather than from assay-based typing.

Results and caveats for the whole study, not just this receptor: The amount of clinical and demographic metadata varied by source and participant and was provided uncurated.

TCRbeta CDR3 regions were amplified from genomic DNA by means of the immunoSEQ Assay, a bias-controlled multiplex PCR. The study's own analysis went as follows. Nucleated cell counts per sample were estimated from amplification of reference gene primers within the assay. To quantify the absolute abundance of each unique TCRbeta CDR3 rearrangement, sequence reads were collapsed and filtered. For each sample, productive Simpson clonality was calculated as the square root of Simpson's diversity index across productive rearrangements. The clones in this table, taken by TCRdb from immuneACCESS, are in-frame only. Not every clone is retained; where verified, under half of the shortfall comes from an unresolved V gene, and the cause of the rest is unknown. Clonal size and the V and J genes are those of that table, whereas D and trimming came from the DNA. This sample comprises approximately 200,000 clones, around four fifths of them detected only once. 6% to 8% of the sample belongs to the ten largest clones.

The origin of this receptor is a human donor with acute or convalescent COVID-19. The donor label of this sample is uncertain. What was sequenced was peripheral blood. The chain employs TRBV2 and TRBJ2-2, with an unclear D gene assignment. The encoded CDR3 is CASSETPIAGELFF. The DNA sequence is TGTGCCAGCAGTGAAACTCCTATAGCCGGGGAGCTGTTTTTT.